This TCR beta chain was sequenced during a study of blood T cells in healthy people across ages. This clonotype was found many times. Antigen specificity is unknown. Between the trimmed V and J ends, which lost 4 bases and 7 bases, there was a span of 19 bases. CDR1 LGHNA and CDR2 YSLEER come from the germline V gene. This CDR3 has 15 amino acids. Combining a sample-barcoded 5' primer with a J-beta primer mix, a second PCR ran for roughly 6 to 12 cycles. Each cDNA molecule was tagged by a template-switch adaptor that had 12 random nucleotides. TCRdb called the 5' RACE reads again in MiXCR, with one record for every CDR3 protein. The sample includes nearly 1 million distinct CDR3 sequences, 45% to 60% seen only once; the top ten take about a fifth. Findings and caveats of the study: Across the age range, TCR beta diversity per million T cells fell in a roughly linear way.

This rearrangement joins TRBV4-3 to TRBJ1-2; TRBD1 might be the D (5 bases). This receptor was taken from a woman aged 60-75 years in good health. Sequenced: blood. The CDR3 reads CASSPEEGRVTGYTF. The CDR3 DNA is TGCGCCAGCAGCCCTGAAGAAGGCAGGGTAACTGGCTACACCTTC.